This T cell receptor (beta chain) came from a study of glioma-infiltrating T cells. Notes on the study in general: Above-expected tissue-blood divergence occurred in all gliomas, most in low-grade ones. Tissue and blood shared very few CDR3 sequences.

The length of the CDR3 is 15 residues. Germline CDR1 is MDHEN and CDR2 is SYDVKM. Trimming took off 6 bases at V and 1 base at J, with 13 bases between the two ends. TCR alpha and beta CDR3 regions were amplified from RNA using iRepertoire nested multiplex PCR. For one-step reverse transcription and amplification, roughly 100-400 ng of tissue mRNA or PBMC total RNA was used. TCRdb reprocessed the multiplex PCR reads via MiXCR and lists one record per CDR3 protein. The sample yields 150,000 or so distinct CDR3 sequences, about 39% seen once. On this clonotype itself: As yet, its antigen is unknown.

Sample: glioma tissue, nonneoplastic brain tissue, or PBMCs (not recorded which). The sequence was collected from a human donor with low-grade glioma or glioblastoma, undergoing nonglioma brain surgery, or in good health (not recorded which). The rearrangement uses TRBV28 and TRBJ1-5, with TRBD1 as a possible D gene (6 bases). The CDR3 protein is CASSNPQGSNQPQHF. CDR3 nucleotides: TGTGCCAGCAGCAACCCACAGGGAAGCAATCAGCCCCAGCATTTT.